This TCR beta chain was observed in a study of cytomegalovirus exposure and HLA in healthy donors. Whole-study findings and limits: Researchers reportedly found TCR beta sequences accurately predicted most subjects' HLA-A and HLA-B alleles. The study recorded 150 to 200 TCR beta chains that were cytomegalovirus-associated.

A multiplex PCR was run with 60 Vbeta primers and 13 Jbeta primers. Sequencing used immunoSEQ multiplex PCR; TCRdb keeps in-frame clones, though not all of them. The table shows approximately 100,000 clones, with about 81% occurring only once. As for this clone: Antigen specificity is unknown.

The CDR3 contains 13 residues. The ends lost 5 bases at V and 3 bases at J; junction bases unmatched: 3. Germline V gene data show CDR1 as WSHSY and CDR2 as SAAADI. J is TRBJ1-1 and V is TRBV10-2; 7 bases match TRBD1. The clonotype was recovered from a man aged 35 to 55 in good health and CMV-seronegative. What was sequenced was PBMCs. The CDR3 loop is CASSKGGHTEAFF. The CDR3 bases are TGCGCCAGCAGTAAAGGGGGCCACACTGAAGCTTTCTTT.